The entry below describes one T cell receptor beta chain. Its binding antigen is unknown. Base qualities are missing; no much larger clone stands one base away. One collaborating source in Seattle enrolled patients while the patients were actively infected and followed the patients over time throughout the course of disease. Each collaborating institution followed its own protocols to collect whole blood in K2EDTA tubes. Collaborator samples were shipped for TCRbeta analysis as frozen whole blood, isolated PBMCs, or DNA extracted from either sample type. This specimen comes from a study of blood T cell repertoires in COVID-19 (dated by TCRdb to the early 2020s). In the study overall: The collaborator samples originated in the United States, Italy and Spain and spanned the acute and convalescent phases of COVID-19. Samples were obtained from the ongoing ImmuneRACE study (first 160 participants) and from about 1,300 subjects provided by 6 global collaborators. Subjects who had been exposed to COVID-19, were actively infected with it, or had recovered from it provided the deeply sampled blood TCRbeta repertoires that made up the dataset. The material from the prospective study consisted of cDNA or gDNA derived from T cells, B-cell-depleted T cells, or PBMCs. Sample metadata almost always included a de-identified subject ID, COVID-19 status, age in years and sex. The repertoires were made available in a free public database intended to serve as a resource for research on the immune response to SARS-CoV-2. Where available, HLA class I and class II types were obtained from metadata supplied by the sample provider rather than from assay-based typing. Study-wide conclusions, independent of this receptor: How much clinical and demographic metadata was included differed by source and by participant, and the metadata was provided uncurated.

TCRbeta CDR3 regions were amplified from genomic DNA by means of the immunoSEQ Assay, a bias-controlled multiplex PCR. Turning to the authors' computational methods: The number of nucleated cells in each sample was estimated from the amplification of reference gene primers within the assay. Sequence reads were collapsed and filtered to measure the absolute abundance of every unique TCRbeta CDR3 rearrangement. For each sample, productive Simpson clonality was calculated as the square root of Simpson's diversity index across productive rearrangements. What TCRdb holds here is the immuneACCESS table cut down to in-frame rearrangements. Part of the clones is not present; checked against another copy, under half of the missing clones reflect an unresolved V gene, and the others are unexplained. V and J calls and clone size come straight from that table; D and trimming were deduced from the DNA. The sample table holds some 240,000 clones, of which 82% were seen once. Of the sample, about 5% is held by the ten largest clones.

The material sequenced was peripheral blood. This TCR came from a woman aged 70 to 79 with COVID-19, enrolled during active disease.

The CDR3 sequence is CASSLVAGGGARTPNEQFF. DNA sequence: TGTGCCAGCAGCTTAGTGGCGGGAGGTGGGGCCCGTACGCCCAATGAGCAGTTCTTC. The chain joins TRBV7-6 to TRBJ2-1; 8 bases in the middle match TRBD2. From V the trimming removes 1 base and from J it removes 6 bases, while the gene matches leave 17 bases of the junction unaccounted for. The CDR3 runs 19 amino acids, cysteine and phenylalanine included. CDR3 DNA is the only sequence kept; it has 57 bases, read in frame from the first base. As encoded in the germline V gene, CDR1 is SGHVS while CDR2 is FNYEAQ.